Listed below are T cell receptor beta chains from one sample, sequenced in a study of blood T cell repertoires in COVID-19. Produced via immunoSEQ multiplex PCR; TCRdb's table is partial and in-frame only. The table has 80,000 to 130,000 clones, more than 90% seen once. Sequencing was performed on peripheral blood. The origin of the receptors is a man in his 70s with acute or convalescent COVID-19. Each CDR3 is given with its conserved first and last residue. D genes are given only for firm matches. Size tells how often a clone was seen (once, few, many) or the class of an expanded clone, and some rows leave it out.

V gene: TRBV12-3/TRBV12-4; D gene: TRBD1; CDR3 length: 13; J gene: TRBJ1-2; clone size: -; CDR3 protein: CASSQGQGLPYTF; CDR3 DNA: TGTGCCAGCAGTCAGGGACAGGGGTTGCCCTACACCTTC
V gene: TRBV7-8; D gene: -; CDR3 length: 14; J gene: TRBJ1-6; clone size: once; CDR3 protein: CASSLVQGSSPLHF; CDR3 DNA: TGTGCCAGCAGCTTAGTGCAGGGGAGTTCACCCCTCCACTTT
V gene: TRBV15; D gene: TRBD1; CDR3 length: 16; J gene: TRBJ1-3; clone size: once; CDR3 protein: CATRNLGTGGRNTIYF; CDR3 DNA: TGTGCCACCAGGAACCTAGGGACAGGTGGAAGAAACACCATATATTTT
V gene: TRBV21-1; D gene: -; CDR3 length: 16; J gene: TRBJ2-7; clone size: -; CDR3 protein: CASSKMLRTGGNEQYF; CDR3 DNA: TGTGCCAGCAGCAAGATGTTACGGACAGGGGGAAACGAGCAGTACTTC
V gene: TRBV6-6; D gene: -; CDR3 length: 13; J gene: TRBJ2-2; clone size: -; CDR3 protein: CASSYGSTGELFF; CDR3 DNA: TGTGCCAGCAGTTACGGCAGCACCGGGGAGCTGTTTTTT
V gene: TRBV10-2; D gene: -; CDR3 length: 13; J gene: TRBJ1-5; clone size: -; CDR3 protein: CASNNRDNQPQHF; CDR3 DNA: TGCGCCAGCAATAACAGGGATAATCAGCCCCAGCATTTT
V gene: TRBV6-5; D gene: -; CDR3 length: 14; J gene: TRBJ1-2; clone size: -; CDR3 protein: CASSYTLQGNGYTF; CDR3 DNA: TGTGCCAGCAGTTACACGTTACAGGGTAACGGCTACACCTTC
V gene: TRBV12-3/TRBV12-4; D gene: -; CDR3 length: 13; J gene: TRBJ1-6; clone size: once; CDR3 protein: CASSRGYNSPLHF; CDR3 DNA: TGTGCCAGCAGTAGGGGCTATAATTCACCCCTCCACTTT
V gene: TRBV11-3; D gene: TRBD1; CDR3 length: 15; J gene: TRBJ2-7; clone size: -; CDR3 protein: CASRQDRGTSYEQYF; CDR3 DNA: TGTGCCAGCAGACAGGACAGGGGGACCTCCTACGAGCAGTACTTC
V gene: TRBV29-1; D gene: TRBD2; CDR3 length: 15; J gene: TRBJ2-7; clone size: -; CDR3 protein: CSVNLLAGAEYEQYF; CDR3 DNA: TGCAGCGTTAACCTACTAGCGGGAGCTGAGTACGAGCAGTACTTC
V gene: TRBV9; D gene: -; CDR3 length: 16; J gene: TRBJ1-3; clone size: -; CDR3 protein: CASSAMDSFHGNTIYF; CDR3 DNA: TGTGCCAGCAGCGCGATGGACAGTTTTCATGGAAACACCATATATTTT
V gene: TRBV29-1; D gene: -; CDR3 length: 12; J gene: TRBJ1-2; clone size: -; CDR3 protein: CSVEDQRGGYTF; CDR3 DNA: TGCAGCGTTGAAGATCAAAGGGGAGGCTACACCTTC
V gene: TRBV5-8; D gene: -; CDR3 length: 13; J gene: TRBJ2-5; clone size: -; CDR3 protein: CASSLVGGSAQYF; CDR3 DNA: TGTGCCAGCAGCTTGGTCGGGGGTTCGGCCCAGTACTTC
V gene: TRBV19; D gene: TRBD2; CDR3 length: 10; J gene: TRBJ2-3; clone size: -; CDR3 protein: CASSGTKQYF; CDR3 DNA: TGTGCCAGTAGCGGGACTAAGCAGTATTTT
V gene: TRBV12-3/TRBV12-4; D gene: -; CDR3 length: 11; J gene: TRBJ2-7; clone size: -; CDR3 protein: CASSSLYEQYF; CDR3 DNA: TGTGCCAGCAGTTCCCTCTACGAGCAGTACTTC
V gene: TRBV4-2; D gene: -; CDR3 length: 15; J gene: TRBJ1-3; clone size: -; CDR3 protein: CASSQDRWVGNTIYF; CDR3 DNA: TGTGCCAGCAGCCAAGATCGGTGGGTCGGGAACACCATATATTTT
V gene: TRBV6-5; D gene: -; CDR3 length: 13; J gene: TRBJ1-1; clone size: -; CDR3 protein: CASSPTVNTEAFF; CDR3 DNA: TGTGCCAGCAGTCCTACGGTGAACACTGAAGCTTTCTTT
V gene: TRBV30; D gene: TRBD1; CDR3 length: 13; J gene: TRBJ1-5; clone size: -; CDR3 protein: CAWSFDRDQPQHF; CDR3 DNA: TGTGCCTGGAGTTTCGACAGGGATCAGCCCCAGCATTTT